This TCR beta chain was captured in a study of T-cell memory formation after mild COVID-19. Study overall: Among the donors, TCR clusters were largely specific to each donor. The study, taken as a whole, reports: Pre-infection memory carried some responding clones, suggesting that cross-reactive memory joined. Later expanders leaned CD4+, whereas day 15 to 85 contracting clones were balanced CD4/CD8.

Comment on this clonotype: No antigen is known for it.

TCRdb analysed the 5' RACE reads with MiXCR anew, one entry per CDR3 protein. The sample lists under 200,000 distinct CDR3 sequences; roughly 30% were seen once. With 0 bases removed from V and 2 bases from J, the gap between germline ends came to 11 bases. Germline CDR1 is DFQATT and CDR2 is SNEGSKA (reference sequence). This CDR3 is 15 amino acids long. This sequence originates from an adult woman who had mild COVID-19 (a few samples of this study predate the infection). Cell type and time point are not known. Sequences were obtained from PBMCs or a T cell subset sorted from them (not recorded which). This chain uses TRBV20-1 with TRBJ2-1; D is perhaps TRBD2 (5 bases). This CDR3 reads CSARDASFAYNEQFF. In DNA, the CDR3 is TGCAGTGCTAGAGATGCTAGCTTTGCCTACAATGAGCAGTTCTTC.